This T cell receptor beta chain appears in the sequencing data of a study of blood T cell repertoires in COVID-19. Trimming took off 7 bases at V and 0 bases at J, with 22 bases between the two ends. The CDR3 contains 18 residues. CDR1 and CDR2 (germline): MRHNA, SNTAGT. Original processing notes: Nucleated cell number was recorded as an estimate derived from reference gene primer amplification. Generated by immunoSEQ multiplex PCR, the TCRdb table keeps only in-frame clones and is missing some. V and J calls and clone size are those listed in that table; D and trimming were worked out from the DNA. The sample records some 50,000 clones, roughly four fifths being singletons. This clone showed up just once.

The rearrangement links TRBV6-4 to TRBJ1-3, with a possible D match to TRBD1 (5 bases). The sequencing sample was made of peripheral blood. This TCR derives from a man aged 35-49 years with acute or convalescent COVID-19. The CDR3 protein is CASNQGKGPQSSGNTIYF. CDR3 nucleotide sequence: TGTGCCAGCAATCAGGGTAAGGGGCCCCAAAGCTCTGGAAACACCATATATTTT.